The source of this TCR beta chain is a study of shared clonotypes between healthy human individuals. Findings and caveats of the study: Memory subsets generally showed smaller estimated richness than naive subsets did.

This clone was seen only a few times. Antigen unknown. The table came from immunoSEQ multiplex PCR; TCRdb's copy has only in-frame clones and leaves some out. The repertoire consists of about 2.3 million clones, with about nine tenths occurring once and the leading ten covering about 0.41%. Adult donors, all healthy and HIV-negative, had no recent acute infections or vaccinations. Per the germline V gene, CDR1 is SQVTM and CDR2 is ANQGSEA. The CDR3 covers 12 residues. V lost 5 bases to trimming and J lost 0 bases, with 7 bases between them. The source of this sequence is a man aged 18 to 29 in good health. Some clones in this sample may be carry-over from other donors' samples. The sample consisted of naive CD4+ T cells from PBMCs. Subset of the sample: CD45RA+ positively selected. V and J are TRBV29-1 and TRBJ1-1; D gene unclear. For the CDR3, the DNA is TGCAGCGTTCTGGAGCTGAACACTGAAGCTTTCTTT. It is translated as CSVLELNTEAFF.